The clone carrying this TCR beta chain has a handful of counts. Its antigen remains unknown. The data originate from a study of response to subunit inactivated influenza vaccine. Notes on the study in general: Few new T cells, the authors suggested, are recruited by each seasonal influenza vaccination.

TCRdb ran MiXCR on the RT-PCR reads and lists one entry per CDR3 protein. Found here are about 520,000 distinct CDR3 sequences, over 25% of them singletons; the top ten hold 1.5% to 2%. CDR3 length: 13 residues. CDR1 SGHDN and CDR2 FVKESK come from the germline V gene. Trimming left V 4 bases short and J 9 bases short, with 16 bases between. The gene calls are TRBV14 and TRBJ2-7, with a possible D match to TRBD2 (6 bases). This clonotype was obtained from a man in his forties or fifties who received an inactivated influenza vaccine. The sequences come from CD4+ T cells sorted from PBMCs, collected around 5 days after vaccination. In DNA, the CDR3 is TGTGCCAGCAGCCTCTCCTCGGGGAGGTTGCAGTACTTC. Protein sequence: CASSLSSGRLQYF.